These T cell receptor beta chains were read from a single sample in a study of human T cells and chemical hapten exposure. In TCRdb, the RACE reads were re-called with MiXCR into one record per CDR3 protein. The data hold 70,000 to 75,000 distinct CDR3 sequences, with around 30% observed a single time. The sample in question was whole blood, obtained in connection with sensitization to the hapten diphenylcyclopropenone (DPC). Receptors originate from a middle-aged man with alopecia areata. Some clones in this sample may be carry-over from other donors' samples. CDR3s include the opening cysteine and the closing phenylalanine or tryptophan. A D gene is named only where the DNA matches it firmly. For some rows the clone size is stated as once, few or many, or as a class when expanded; others skip it.

d_call j_call clone_size v_call cdr3_nt cdr3_aa
NA TRBJ1-1 NA TRBV15 TGTGCCACCAGCAGAGATTGGGGGCTAGACACTGAAGCTTTCTTT CATSRDWGLDTEAFF
NA TRBJ2-3 few TRBV7-2 TGTGCCAGCAGCTTAGTTGGGGTTTCGACAGATACGCAGTATTTT CASSLVGVSTDTQYF
TRBD1 TRBJ2-1 few TRBV7-6 TGTGCCAGCAGCTCAACCGGGACAGGGAACAATGAGCAGTTCTTC CASSSTGTGNNEQFF
TRBD2 TRBJ2-5 NA TRBV6-2/TRBV6-3 TGTGCCAGCAGTCCAGCGGGAGGGCCGGGTGAGACCCAGTACTTC CASSPAGGPGETQYF
NA TRBJ1-1 many TRBV3-1 TGTGCCAGCAGCCCGGTCCGGGGCATAAACACTGAAGCTTTCTTT CASSPVRGINTEAFF
TRBD2 TRBJ2-1 NA TRBV30 TGTGCCTGGAGTTGGGGGGGAGGGAATGAGCAGTTCTTC CAWSWGGGNEQFF
TRBD1 TRBJ2-5 NA TRBV5-1 TGCGCCAGCACTAGACGGGACAGGGGTGAAGAGACCCAGTACTTC CASTRRDRGEETQYF
TRBD2 TRBJ2-3 NA TRBV20-1 TGCAGTGCAGGCCGGGTCGGCGGGAGTGATACGCAGTATTTT CSAGRVGGSDTQYF
TRBD1 TRBJ2-5 NA TRBV2 TGTGCCAGCAGTCGGACAGGCGTCCAAGAGACCCAGTACTTC CASSRTGVQETQYF
NA TRBJ2-3 NA TRBV7-2 TGTGCCAGCAGCTCTTATTCAGGGAGTGGCACAGATACGCAGTATTTT CASSSYSGSGTDTQYF
NA TRBJ2-5 few TRBV14 TGTGCCAGCAGCCCCCGGGACTTCCAAGAGACCCAGTACTTC CASSPRDFQETQYF
NA TRBJ1-1 few TRBV6-6 TGTGCCAGCAGTTACGGCTCCGCAGCAGGCACTGAAGCTTTCTTT CASSYGSAAGTEAFF
NA TRBJ2-1 few TRBV12-3/TRBV12-4 TGTGCCAGCAGTTTATCCAATGAGCAGTTCTTC CASSLSNEQFF
TRBD1 TRBJ1-5 NA TRBV7-9 TGTGCCAGCAGCTTATATACAGGGGGCAATCAGCCCCAGCATTTT CASSLYTGGNQPQHF
NA TRBJ2-2 NA TRBV5-1 TGCGCCAGCAGCGCGGACGCCGCGAACACCGGGGAGCTGTTTTTT CASSADAANTGELFF
TRBD2 TRBJ2-7 few TRBV20-1 TGCAGTGCTAGAGGACTAGCGGGAGGACTGGGCGGGCAGTACTTC CSARGLAGGLGGQYF
NA TRBJ2-3 NA TRBV6-5 TGTGCCAGCAGGTCGGAGATTTGGGCTAGAGATACGCAGTATTTT CASRSEIWARDTQYF
NA TRBJ2-3 few TRBV4-1 TGCGCCAGCAGCCAAGATTATGATACGCAGTATTTT CASSQDYDTQYF
NA TRBJ1-4 few TRBV28 TGTGCCAGCAGTTATACGGTTGGTGAAAAACTGTTTTTT CASSYTVGEKLFF